The rows below give T cell receptor beta chains drawn from one sample of a study of shared clonotypes between healthy human individuals. Profiling relied on immunoSEQ multiplex PCR, and the TCRdb table lists in-frame clones only, not all of them. Of some 630,000 clones listed, about two thirds are singletons. The source material was memory CD4+ T cells sorted from blood. These receptors all stem from a woman aged 25 to 45 in good health. Each CDR3 is given with its conserved first and last residue. D genes are given only for firm matches.

.	TRBV5-1	TRBJ2-7	CASSASGQTRYEQYF
TRBD1	TRBV10-3	TRBJ2-7	CAIKGTDGYEQYF
.	TRBV4-1	TRBJ2-2	CASSPILRTGELFF
TRBD2	TRBV19	TRBJ2-5	CASSGLAEYQETQYF
.	TRBV27	TRBJ1-1	CASSFRGDMNTEAFF
.	TRBV27	TRBJ1-2	CASSTRTGGYTF
TRBD2	TRBV7-6	TRBJ2-7	CASSLGLAGYEQYF
TRBD2	TRBV11-3	TRBJ2-7	CASSLESGLAGGPVEQYF
TRBD2	TRBV13	TRBJ2-1	CASSPELAGGSYNEQFF
.	TRBV2	TRBJ1-6	CASSARGQDNSPLHF
.	TRBV10-2	TRBJ1-1	CASRSGGWPETEAFF
.	TRBV6-6	TRBJ1-1	CASRRGEGEAFF
.	TRBV28	TRBJ1-1	CASSLEARAFF
.	TRBV18	TRBJ1-2	CASSPGTISYGYTF
.	TRBV5-1	TRBJ2-3	CASSPNSGGVSTDTQYF
.	TRBV18	TRBJ2-1	CASSGVGGNEQFF
.	TRBV5-1	TRBJ1-1	CASSLRMLGSTEAFF
TRBD2	TRBV7-2	TRBJ2-1	CASSLVSSGKFNEQFF
.	TRBV25-1	TRBJ2-7	CASSEGSGPYEQYF
.	TRBV5-1	TRBJ1-1	CASSPEFGLTEAFF
.	TRBV5-1	TRBJ1-5	CASSLGQDNQPQHF
.	TRBV11-2	TRBJ2-5	CASSLNWHDQETQYF
.	TRBV5-4	TRBJ2-5	CASSLESSETQYF
TRBD2	TRBV7-9	TRBJ2-1	CASSLALLAGVPFF
TRBD1	TRBV4-1	TRBJ2-4	CASSQDRTGQIAKNIQYF
TRBD2	TRBV5-1	TRBJ2-2	CATKEASGTNTGELFF
.	TRBV5-1	TRBJ2-5	CASSLTSYQETQYF
TRBD1	TRBV19	TRBJ2-5	CASSIGQAQETQYF
.	TRBV15	TRBJ1-2	CATSRIGGDGYTF
.	TRBV2	TRBJ2-3	CASSVMLDTQYF
TRBD1	TRBV28	TRBJ2-3	CASRTGHLDTQYF